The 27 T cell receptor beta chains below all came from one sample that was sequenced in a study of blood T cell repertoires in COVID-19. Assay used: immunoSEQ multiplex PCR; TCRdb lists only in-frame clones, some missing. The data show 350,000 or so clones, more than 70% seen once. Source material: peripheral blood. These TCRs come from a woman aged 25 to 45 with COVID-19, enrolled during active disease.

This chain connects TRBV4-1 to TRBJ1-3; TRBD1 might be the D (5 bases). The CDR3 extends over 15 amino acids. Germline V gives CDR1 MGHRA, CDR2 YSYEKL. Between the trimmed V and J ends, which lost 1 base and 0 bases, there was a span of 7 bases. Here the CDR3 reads CASSQAGRSGNTIYF. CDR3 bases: TGCGCCAGCAGCCAAGCAGGGCGCTCTGGAAACACCATATATTTT.

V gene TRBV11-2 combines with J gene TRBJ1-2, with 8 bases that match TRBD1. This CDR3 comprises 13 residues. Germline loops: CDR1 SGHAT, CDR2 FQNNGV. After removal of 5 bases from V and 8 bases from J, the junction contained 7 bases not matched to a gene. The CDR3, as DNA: TGTGCCAGCAGCCCCAGGGGGCCGGGGGGCTACACCTTC. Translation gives CASSPRGPGGYTF.

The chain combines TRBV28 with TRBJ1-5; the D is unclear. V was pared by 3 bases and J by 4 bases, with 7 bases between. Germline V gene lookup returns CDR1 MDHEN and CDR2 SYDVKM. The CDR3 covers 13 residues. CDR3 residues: CASSFLQNQPQHF. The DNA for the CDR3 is TGTGCCAGCAGTTTCTTACAGAATCAGCCCCAGCATTTT.

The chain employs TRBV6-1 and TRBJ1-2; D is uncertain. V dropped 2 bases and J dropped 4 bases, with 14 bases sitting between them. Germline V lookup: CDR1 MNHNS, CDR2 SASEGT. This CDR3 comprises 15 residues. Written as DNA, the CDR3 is TGTGCCAGCAGTGAAAGTGGTGGTGGCTTCTATGGCTACACCTTC. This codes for CASSESGGGFYGYTF.

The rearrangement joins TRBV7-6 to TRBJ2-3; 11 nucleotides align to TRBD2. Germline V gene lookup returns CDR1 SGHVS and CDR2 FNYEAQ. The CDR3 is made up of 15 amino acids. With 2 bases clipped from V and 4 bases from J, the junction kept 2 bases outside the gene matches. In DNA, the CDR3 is TGTGCCAGCAGCTTACTAGCGGGAGGCCCAGATACGCAGTATTTT. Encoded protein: CASSLLAGGPDTQYF.

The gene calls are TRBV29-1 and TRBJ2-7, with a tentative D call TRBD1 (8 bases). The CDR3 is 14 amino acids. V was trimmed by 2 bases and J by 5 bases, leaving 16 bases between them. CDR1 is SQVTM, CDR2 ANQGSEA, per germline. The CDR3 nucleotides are TGCAGCGTTGAACGGACAGGGAGGGGAAACGAGCAGTACTTC. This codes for CSVERTGRGNEQYF.

The CDR3 spells CASSSLAGGKEQFF. CDR3 sequence (DNA): TGTGCCAGCAGCTCACTAGCGGGAGGGAAGGAGCAGTTCTTC. The chain employs TRBV13 and TRBJ2-1; 13 bases are a match to TRBD2. The CDR3 covers 14 residues. V shed 4 bases and J 10 bases; nucleotides not matched to a gene: 4. Germline V gene sequence: CDR1 PRHDT, CDR2 FYEKMQ (reference sequence).

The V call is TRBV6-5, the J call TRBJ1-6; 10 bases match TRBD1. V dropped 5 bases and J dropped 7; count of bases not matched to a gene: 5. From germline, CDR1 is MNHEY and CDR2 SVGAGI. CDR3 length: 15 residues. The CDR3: CASSTDRGRNSPLHF. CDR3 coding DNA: TGTGCCAGCAGTACCGACAGGGGGCGGAATTCACCCCTCCACTTT.

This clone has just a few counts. Written as DNA, the CDR3 is TGTGCCAGCAGCTCTGCCCCGGGACAGGGAAACGAAAAACTGTTTTTT. Its protein is CASSSAPGQGNEKLFF. V usage is TRBV7-8 and J usage is TRBJ1-4; 9 nucleotides agree with TRBD1. Germline V lookup: CDR1 SGHVS, CDR2 FQNEAQ. The CDR3 covers 16 residues. J gave up 8 bases and V 4 bases, and 11 bases lay outside the gene matches.

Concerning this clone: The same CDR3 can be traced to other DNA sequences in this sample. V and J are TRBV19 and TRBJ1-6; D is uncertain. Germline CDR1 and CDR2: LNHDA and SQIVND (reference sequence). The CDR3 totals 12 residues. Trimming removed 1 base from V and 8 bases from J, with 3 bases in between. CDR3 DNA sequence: TGTGCCAGTAGTATAGCAGATTCACCCCTCCACTTT. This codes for CASSIADSPLHF.

As DNA, the CDR3 is TGTGCCGCCTCAGGGGGCAGGGGGCGACCTGCGGCCAAAAACATTCAGTACTTC. It codes for CAASGGRGRPAAKNIQYF. V usage is TRBV2 and J usage is TRBJ2-4, with 8 bases lining up with TRBD1. V lost 11 bases to trimming and J lost 1 base; unmatched junction nucleotides: 19. Germline V CDR1 and CDR2: SNHLY, FYNNEI. The CDR3 has 18 amino acids.

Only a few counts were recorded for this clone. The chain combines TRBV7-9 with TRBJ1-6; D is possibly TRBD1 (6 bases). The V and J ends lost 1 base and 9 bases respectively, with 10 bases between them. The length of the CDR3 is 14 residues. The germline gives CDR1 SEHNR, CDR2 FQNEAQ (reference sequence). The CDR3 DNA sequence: TGTGCCAGCAGCTTAGAGGGGGTCGGTTCACCCCTCCACTTT. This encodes CASSLEGVGSPLHF.

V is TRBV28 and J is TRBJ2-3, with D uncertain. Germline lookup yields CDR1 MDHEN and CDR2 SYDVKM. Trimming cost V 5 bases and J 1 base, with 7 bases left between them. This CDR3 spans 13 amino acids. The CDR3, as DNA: TGTGCCAGCAGTCAAACAGGCACAGATACGCAGTATTTT. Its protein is CASSQTGTDTQYF.

In nucleotides, the CDR3 is TGTGCCAGCAGCTCGCCCGGGACTAATTCAGATACGCAGTATTTT. Protein product: CASSSPGTNSDTQYF. The chain uses TRBV5-5 and TRBJ2-3, with TRBD2 identical over 7 bases. The germline V gene has CDR1 SGHKS and CDR2 YYEKEE (reference sequence). V lost 3 bases and J lost 4; bases outside the gene matches: 8. The CDR3 contains 15 residues.

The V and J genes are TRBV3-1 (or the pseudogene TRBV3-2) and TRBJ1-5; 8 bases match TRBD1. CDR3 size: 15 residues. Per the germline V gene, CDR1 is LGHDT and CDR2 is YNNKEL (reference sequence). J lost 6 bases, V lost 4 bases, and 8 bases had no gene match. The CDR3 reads CASSPGQASRQPQHF. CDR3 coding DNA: TGTGCCAGCAGCCCGGGACAGGCCAGCCGTCAGCCCCAGCATTTT.

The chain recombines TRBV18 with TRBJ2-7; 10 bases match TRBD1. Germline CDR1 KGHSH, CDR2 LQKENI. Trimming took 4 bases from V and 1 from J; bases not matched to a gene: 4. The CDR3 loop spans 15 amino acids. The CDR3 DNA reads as TGTGCCAGCTCACTAGGACAGGGGGGATCCTACGAGCAGTACTTC. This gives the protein CASSLGQGGSYEQYF. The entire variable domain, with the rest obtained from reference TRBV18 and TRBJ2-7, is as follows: NAGVMQNPRHLVRRRGQEARLRCSPMKGHSHVYWYRQLPEEGLKFMVYLQKENIIDESGMPKERFSAEFPKEGPSILRIQQVVRGDSAAYFCASSLGQGGSYEQYFGPGTRLTVT.

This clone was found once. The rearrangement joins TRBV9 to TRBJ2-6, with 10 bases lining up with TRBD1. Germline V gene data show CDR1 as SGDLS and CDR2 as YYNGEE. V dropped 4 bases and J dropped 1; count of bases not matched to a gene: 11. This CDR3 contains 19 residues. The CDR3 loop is CASSLAIGQGGSGANVLTF. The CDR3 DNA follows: TGTGCCAGCAGCCTAGCAATAGGACAGGGGGGATCTGGGGCCAACGTCCTGACTTTC.

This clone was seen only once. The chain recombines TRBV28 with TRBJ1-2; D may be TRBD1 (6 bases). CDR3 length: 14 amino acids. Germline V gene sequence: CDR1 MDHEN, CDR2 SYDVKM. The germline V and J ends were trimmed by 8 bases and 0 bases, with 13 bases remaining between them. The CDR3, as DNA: TGTGCCAGCCGGGTGGGGGCTACTAACTATGGCTACACCTTC. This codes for CASRVGATNYGYTF.

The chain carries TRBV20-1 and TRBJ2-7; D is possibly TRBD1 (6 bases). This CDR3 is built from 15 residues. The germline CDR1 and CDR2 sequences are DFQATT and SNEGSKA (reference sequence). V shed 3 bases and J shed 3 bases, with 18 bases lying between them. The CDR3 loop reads CSASSSAGVIYEQYF. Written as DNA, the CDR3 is TGCAGTGCTAGTTCCTCCGCAGGGGTCATCTACGAGCAGTACTTC.

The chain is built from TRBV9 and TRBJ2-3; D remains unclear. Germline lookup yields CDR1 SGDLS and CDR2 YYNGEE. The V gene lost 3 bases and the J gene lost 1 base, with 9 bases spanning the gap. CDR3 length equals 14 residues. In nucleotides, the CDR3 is TGTGCCAGCAGCGCCATTGCGGGCACAGATACGCAGTATTTT. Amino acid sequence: CASSAIAGTDTQYF. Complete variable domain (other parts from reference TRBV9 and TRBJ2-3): DSGVTQTPKHLITATGQRVTLRCSPRSGDLSVYWYQQSLDQGLQFLIQYYNGEERAKGNILERFSAQQFPDLHSELNLSSLELGDSALYFCASSAIAGTDTQYFGPGTRLTVL.

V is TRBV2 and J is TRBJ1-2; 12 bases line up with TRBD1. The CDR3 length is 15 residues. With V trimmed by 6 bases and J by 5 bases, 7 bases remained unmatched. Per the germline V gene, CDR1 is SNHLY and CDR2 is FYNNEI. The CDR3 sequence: CASSERGQGAYGYTF. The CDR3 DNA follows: TGTGCCAGCAGCGAAAGGGGACAGGGGGCATATGGCTACACCTTC. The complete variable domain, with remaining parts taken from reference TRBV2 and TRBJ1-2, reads EPEVTQTPSHQVTQMGQEVILRCVPISNHLYFYWYRQILGQKVEFLVSFYNNEISEKSEIFDDQFSVERPDGSNFTLKIRSTKLEDSAMYFCASSERGQGAYGYTFGSGTRLTVV.

Here the CDR3 reads CAISESWGRKDTQYF. CDR3 sequence (DNA): TGTGCCATCAGTGAGTCTTGGGGGAGGAAAGATACGCAGTATTTT. This chain joins TRBV10-3 and TRBJ2-3; the D gene is possibly TRBD2 (6 bases). The CDR3 loop spans 15 amino acids. Germline assignment: CDR1 ENHRY and CDR2 SYGVKD. Trimming cost V 0 bases and J 5 bases, with 12 bases left between them.

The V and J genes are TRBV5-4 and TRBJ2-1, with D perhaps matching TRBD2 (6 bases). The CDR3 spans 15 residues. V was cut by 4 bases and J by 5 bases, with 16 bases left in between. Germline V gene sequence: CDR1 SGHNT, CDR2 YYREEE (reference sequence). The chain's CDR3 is CASSDSAGNHNEQFF. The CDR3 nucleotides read TGTGCCAGCAGCGACAGCGCGGGGAACCACAATGAGCAGTTCTTC.

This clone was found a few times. The CDR3 loop reads CSAMDRNGYTF. The CDR3 nucleotides are TGCAGTGCTATGGACAGAAATGGCTACACCTTC. The rearrangement joins TRBV20-1 to TRBJ1-2, with D possibly TRBD1 on 6 matching bases. Germline V CDR1 and CDR2: DFQATT, SNEGSKA (reference sequence). V lost 4 bases and J lost 6, with 9 bases in between. The CDR3 sequence is 11 residues long.

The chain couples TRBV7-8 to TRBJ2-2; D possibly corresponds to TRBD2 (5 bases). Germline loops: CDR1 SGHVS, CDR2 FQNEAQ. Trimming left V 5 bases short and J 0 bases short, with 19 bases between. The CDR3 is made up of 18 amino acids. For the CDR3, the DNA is TGTGCCAGCAGCCATCGGACGGCCACTAGATCGAACACCGGGGAGCTGTTTTTT. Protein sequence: CASSHRTATRSNTGELFF.

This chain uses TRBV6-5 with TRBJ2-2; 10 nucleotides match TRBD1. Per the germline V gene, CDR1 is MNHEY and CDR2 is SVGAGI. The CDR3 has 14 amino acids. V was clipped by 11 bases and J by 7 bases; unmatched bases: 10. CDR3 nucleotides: TGTGCCGGCAAGGGGACAGGGGATTACGGGGAGCTGTTTTTT. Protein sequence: CAGKGTGDYGELFF.

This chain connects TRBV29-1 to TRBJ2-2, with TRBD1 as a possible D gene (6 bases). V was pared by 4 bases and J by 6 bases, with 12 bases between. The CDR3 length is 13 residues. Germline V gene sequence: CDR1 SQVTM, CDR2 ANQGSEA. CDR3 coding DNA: TGCAGCGTTGTCACAGGGTGGCCCGGGGAGCTGTTTTTT. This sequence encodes CSVVTGWPGELFF.